This is a list of T cell receptor beta chains from one sample in a study of neurological immune-mediated disorders. From the 5' RACE reads, TCRdb called clonotypes with MiXCR, one entry per CDR3 protein. The sample includes tens of thousands of distinct CDR3 sequences, under 9.5% of them seen just once. The sample consisted of PBMCs. All receptors come from a woman aged 40 to 50 in good health. Both conserved end residues are part of each CDR3. A D gene is named only where the DNA matches it firmly. The size entry is marked missing in some rows and otherwise reads once, few, many or a size class.

clone_size: many
v_call: TRBV6-5
j_call: TRBJ1-2
d_call: .
cdr3_aa: CASSHGSFSYGYTF
cdr3_nt: TGTGCCAGCAGCCACGGGTCTTTCAGCTATGGCTACACCTTC

clone_size: few
v_call: TRBV6-1
j_call: TRBJ2-2
d_call: .
cdr3_aa: CASSDRATGELFF
cdr3_nt: TGTGCCAGCAGTGACAGGGCAACCGGGGAGCTGTTTTTT

clone_size: many
v_call: TRBV6-5
j_call: TRBJ1-2
d_call: .
cdr3_aa: CASSYSGRGNYGYTF
cdr3_nt: TGTGCCAGCAGTTACTCCGGTCGGGGTAACTATGGCTACACCTTC

clone_size: many
v_call: TRBV10-3
j_call: TRBJ2-5
d_call: TRBD1
cdr3_aa: CAISRDRPPQETQYF
cdr3_nt: TGTGCCATCAGCCGGGACAGGCCACCCCAAGAGACCCAGTACTTC

clone_size: many
v_call: TRBV18
j_call: TRBJ1-5
d_call: TRBD1
cdr3_aa: CASSLMDRDQPQHF
cdr3_nt: TGTGCCAGCTCACTAATGGACAGGGACCAGCCCCAGCATTTT

clone_size: many
v_call: TRBV11-2
j_call: TRBJ2-1
d_call: TRBD2
cdr3_aa: CASSFGLIGGRLAGVDYNEQFF
cdr3_nt: TGTGCCAGCAGCTTTGGGCTGATTGGAGGGAGGCTAGCGGGCGTAGATTACAATGAGCAGTTCTTC

clone_size: many
v_call: TRBV6-1
j_call: TRBJ2-5
d_call: .
cdr3_aa: CASSEAGTIGETQYF
cdr3_nt: TGTGCCAGCAGTGAAGCGGGGACGATCGGCGAGACCCAGTACTTC

clone_size: many
v_call: TRBV12-3/TRBV12-4
j_call: TRBJ2-7
d_call: .
cdr3_aa: CASSLAGTEQYF
cdr3_nt: TGTGCCAGCAGTTTAGCCGGGACAGAGCAGTACTTC

clone_size: few
v_call: TRBV28
j_call: TRBJ2-3
d_call: .
cdr3_aa: CASSFLGQRDTDTQYF
cdr3_nt: TGTGCCAGCAGTTTTTTAGGGCAGAGGGACACAGATACGCAGTATTTT

clone_size: many
v_call: TRBV29-1
j_call: TRBJ2-1
d_call: TRBD2
cdr3_aa: CSGNRGLAGDGEQFF
cdr3_nt: TGCAGCGGGAACCGGGGACTAGCGGGAGATGGGGAGCAGTTCTTC

clone_size: many
v_call: TRBV20-1
j_call: TRBJ1-1
d_call: .
cdr3_aa: CSARGVRAARQAFF
cdr3_nt: TGCAGTGCTAGAGGGGTCCGTGCGGCCCGACAAGCTTTCTTT

clone_size: .
v_call: TRBV12-3/TRBV12-4
j_call: TRBJ1-5
d_call: .
cdr3_aa: CASSREVRNQPHHF
cdr3_nt: TGTGCCAGCAGTAGAGAGGTCAGAAATCAGCCCCATCATTTT

clone_size: many
v_call: TRBV7-2
j_call: TRBJ2-3
d_call: TRBD2
cdr3_aa: CASSLALGLAGEQSTDTQYF
cdr3_nt: TGTGCCAGCAGCTTAGCGCTGGGACTAGCGGGAGAGCAAAGCACAGATACGCAGTATTTT

clone_size: many
v_call: TRBV10-3
j_call: TRBJ1-3
d_call: .
cdr3_aa: CAIKGVSSGNTIYF
cdr3_nt: TGTGCCATCAAGGGGGTTAGCTCTGGAAACACCATATATTTT

clone_size: many
v_call: TRBV20-1
j_call: TRBJ2-1
d_call: .
cdr3_aa: CSAREQELRQKEQFF
cdr3_nt: TGCAGTGCTAGAGAGCAGGAACTGAGACAAAAAGAGCAGTTCTTC

clone_size: many
v_call: TRBV6-2/TRBV6-3
j_call: TRBJ1-5
d_call: TRBD1
cdr3_aa: CASSSLSGTGFNQPQHF
cdr3_nt: TGTGCCAGCAGTTCCCTTTCTGGGACAGGGTTCAATCAGCCCCAGCATTTT

clone_size: many
v_call: TRBV24-1
j_call: TRBJ2-6
d_call: .
cdr3_aa: CATSDGLSGANVLTF
cdr3_nt: TGTGCCACCAGTGATGGGCTCTCTGGGGCCAACGTCCTGACTTTC

clone_size: many
v_call: TRBV29-1
j_call: TRBJ1-2
d_call: .
cdr3_aa: CSVEVTANPYGYTF
cdr3_nt: TGCAGCGTTGAAGTCACAGCCAACCCCTATGGCTACACCTTC

clone_size: many
v_call: TRBV27
j_call: TRBJ1-1
d_call: .
cdr3_aa: CASTSRSSTEAFF
cdr3_nt: TGTGCCAGCACCTCTAGGAGTTCCACTGAAGCTTTCTTT

clone_size: many
v_call: TRBV29-1
j_call: TRBJ1-1
d_call: TRBD1
cdr3_aa: CSAYPDRAEAFF
cdr3_nt: TGCAGCGCCTACCCGGACAGGGCTGAAGCTTTCTTT

clone_size: .
v_call: TRBV3-1
j_call: TRBJ2-2
d_call: .
cdr3_aa: CASSFYICSAGQGSDIGELFF
cdr3_nt: .

clone_size: .
v_call: TRBV27
j_call: TRBJ2-3
d_call: .
cdr3_aa: CASSSAQGGTDTQYF
cdr3_nt: TGTGCCAGCAGCTCCGCACAGGGAGGGACAGATACGCAGTATTTT

clone_size: many
v_call: TRBV6-1
j_call: TRBJ2-5
d_call: .
cdr3_aa: CASSETSSGGLEETQYF
cdr3_nt: TGTGCCAGCAGTGAAACTTCCTCGGGCGGTTTGGAAGAGACCCAGTACTTC

clone_size: many
v_call: TRBV5-1
j_call: TRBJ2-2
d_call: .
cdr3_aa: CASSLRLSTGELFF
cdr3_nt: TGCGCCAGCAGCTTGAGACTTTCCACCGGGGAGCTGTTTTTT

clone_size: many
v_call: TRBV4-2
j_call: TRBJ2-5
d_call: .
cdr3_aa: CASSRVDRGAETQYF
cdr3_nt: TGTGCCAGCAGCCGAGTGGATCGGGGCGCGGAGACCCAGTACTTC

clone_size: many
v_call: TRBV10-2
j_call: TRBJ1-1
d_call: .
cdr3_aa: CASSADTQAFF
cdr3_nt: TGCGCCAGCAGTGCCGACACCCAAGCTTTCTTT

clone_size: many
v_call: TRBV6-2/TRBV6-3
j_call: TRBJ2-2
d_call: .
cdr3_aa: CASWGDWNTGELFF
cdr3_nt: TGTGCCAGCTGGGGGGACTGGAACACCGGGGAGCTGTTTTTT

clone_size: many
v_call: TRBV20-1
j_call: TRBJ2-3
d_call: .
cdr3_aa: CSARDQTDTQYF
cdr3_nt: TGCAGTGCTAGGGACCAAACAGATACGCAGTATTTT

clone_size: many
v_call: TRBV7-2
j_call: TRBJ1-6
d_call: TRBD1
cdr3_aa: CASSLGDRWNSPLHF
cdr3_nt: TGTGCCAGCTCTCTAGGGGACAGGTGGAATTCACCCCTCCACTTT

clone_size: many
v_call: TRBV7-6
j_call: TRBJ2-3
d_call: .
cdr3_aa: CASSLSAGARTDTQYF
cdr3_nt: TGTGCCAGCAGCTTATCCGCGGGGGCCCGCACAGATACGCAGTATTTT

clone_size: many
v_call: TRBV5-6
j_call: TRBJ2-1
d_call: .
cdr3_aa: CASSRRNEQFF
cdr3_nt: TGTGCCAGCAGCCGGCGGAATGAGCAGTTCTTC

clone_size: .
v_call: TRBV4-1
j_call: TRBJ2-7
d_call: .
cdr3_aa: CASSQDGNGYEQYF
cdr3_nt: TGCGCCAGCAGCCAAGATGGTAATGGCTACGAGCAGTACTTC

clone_size: many
v_call: TRBV12-3/TRBV12-4
j_call: TRBJ2-7
d_call: .
cdr3_aa: CASTIARGGGPSGEQYF
cdr3_nt: TGTGCCAGCACCATCGCTAGGGGCGGGGGCCCTTCGGGGGAGCAGTACTTC

clone_size: many
v_call: TRBV5-1
j_call: TRBJ1-1
d_call: TRBD1
cdr3_aa: CASSLRTQGGGNTEAFF
cdr3_nt: TGCGCCAGCAGCTTGCGCACCCAGGGAGGGGGCAATACTGAAGCTTTCTTT

clone_size: many
v_call: TRBV4-1
j_call: TRBJ1-5
d_call: .
cdr3_aa: CASSLQDSNQPQHF
cdr3_nt: TGCGCCAGCAGCCTACAAGATAGCAATCAGCCCCAGCATTTT

clone_size: many
v_call: TRBV4-1
j_call: TRBJ2-3
d_call: TRBD1
cdr3_aa: CASSWDRVGDTQYF
cdr3_nt: TGCGCCAGCAGCTGGGACAGGGTAGGAGATACGCAGTATTTT

clone_size: many
v_call: TRBV28
j_call: TRBJ2-5
d_call: .
cdr3_aa: CASSPVIGDTQYF
cdr3_nt: TGTGCCAGCAGTCCGGTGATTGGGGATACCCAGTACTTC

clone_size: many
v_call: TRBV5-6
j_call: TRBJ2-2
d_call: .
cdr3_aa: CASSFGVGVTGELFF
cdr3_nt: TGTGCCAGCAGCTTCGGAGTGGGGGTTACCGGGGAGCTGTTTTTT

clone_size: many
v_call: TRBV28
j_call: TRBJ2-7
d_call: .
cdr3_aa: CASSFSRVEQYF
cdr3_nt: TGTGCCAGCAGTTTCTCAAGGGTCGAGCAGTACTTC

clone_size: many
v_call: TRBV5-1
j_call: TRBJ2-4
d_call: .
cdr3_aa: CASSPDLFAKNIQYF
cdr3_nt: TGCGCCAGCAGCCCTGACCTCTTCGCCAAAAACATTCAGTACTTC

clone_size: many
v_call: TRBV15
j_call: TRBJ1-2
d_call: .
cdr3_aa: CATSILLTENYGYTF
cdr3_nt: TGTGCCACCAGCATCTTGTTGACGGAGAACTATGGCTACACCTTC